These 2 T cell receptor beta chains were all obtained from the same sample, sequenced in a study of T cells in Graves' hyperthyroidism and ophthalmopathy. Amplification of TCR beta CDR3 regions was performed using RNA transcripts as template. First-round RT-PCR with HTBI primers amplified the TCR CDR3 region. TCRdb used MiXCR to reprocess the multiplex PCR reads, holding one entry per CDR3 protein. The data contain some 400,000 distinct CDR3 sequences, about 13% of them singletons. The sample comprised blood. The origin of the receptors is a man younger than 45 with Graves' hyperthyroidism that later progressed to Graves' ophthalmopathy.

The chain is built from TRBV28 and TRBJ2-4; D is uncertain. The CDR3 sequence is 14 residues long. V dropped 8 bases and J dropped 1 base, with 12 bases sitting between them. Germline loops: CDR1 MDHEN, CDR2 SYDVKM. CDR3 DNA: TGTGCCAGCCGAGCTATTGGGGCCAAAAACATTCAGTACTTC. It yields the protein CASRAIGAKNIQYF.

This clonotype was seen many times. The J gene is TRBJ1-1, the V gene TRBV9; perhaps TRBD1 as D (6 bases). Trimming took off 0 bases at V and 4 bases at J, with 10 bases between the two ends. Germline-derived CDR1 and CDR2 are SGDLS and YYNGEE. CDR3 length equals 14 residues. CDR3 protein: CASSVGAGVTEAFF. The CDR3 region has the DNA TGTGCCAGCAGCGTAGGGGCAGGGGTCACTGAAGCTTTCTTT.